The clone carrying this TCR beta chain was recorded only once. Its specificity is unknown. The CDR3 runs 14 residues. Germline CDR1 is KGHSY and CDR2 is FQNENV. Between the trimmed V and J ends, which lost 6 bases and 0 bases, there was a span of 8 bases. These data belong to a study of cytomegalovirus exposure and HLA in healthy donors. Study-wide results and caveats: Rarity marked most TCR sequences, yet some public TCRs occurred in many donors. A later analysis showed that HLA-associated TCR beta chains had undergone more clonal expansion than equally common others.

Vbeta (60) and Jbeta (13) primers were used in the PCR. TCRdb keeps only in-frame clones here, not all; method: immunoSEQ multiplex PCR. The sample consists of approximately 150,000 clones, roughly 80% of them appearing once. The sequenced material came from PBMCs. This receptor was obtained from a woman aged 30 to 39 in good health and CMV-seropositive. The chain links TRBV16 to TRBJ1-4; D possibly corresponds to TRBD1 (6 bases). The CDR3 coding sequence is TGTGCCAGCAGTCGACAGGCAACTAATGAAAAACTGTTTTTT. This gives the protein CASSRQATNEKLFF.